The 10 T cell receptor beta chains in this list originate from one sample, sequenced in a study of response to subunit inactivated influenza vaccine. One entry per CDR3 protein, called by TCRdb with MiXCR from the RT-PCR reads. This sample has about half a million distinct CDR3 sequences, with less than 8% found just once. Sequencing used PBMCs from blood, obtained 23 to 25 months after vaccination. All receptors come from a man aged 50-75 years who received an inactivated influenza vaccine.

This clonotype was seen at least ten times. CDR3 region: CASSLEGFSYEQYF. CDR3 DNA sequence: TGTGCCAGCAGCTTAGAAGGTTTTTCCTACGAGCAGTACTTC. The chain employs TRBV7-9 and TRBJ2-7; D not certain. Trimming stripped 1 base from V and 1 base from J, with 8 bases between. In germline, CDR1 is SEHNR, CDR2 FQNEAQ (reference sequence). The CDR3 length is 14 residues.

This clonotype was seen at least ten times. The chain has TRBV20-1 and TRBJ2-5; D is possibly TRBD1 (6 bases). With 6 bases removed from V and 1 base from J, the gap between germline ends came to 12 bases. Germline values: CDR1 DFQATT, CDR2 SNEGSKA (reference sequence). The length of the CDR3 is 13 residues. The chain's CDR3 is CSAQDRPQETQYF. The CDR3 region has the DNA TGCAGTGCCCAAGACAGGCCCCAAGAGACCCAGTACTTC.

This clonotype has ten or more counts. The V and J genes are TRBV28 and TRBJ2-7; no clear D. Germline V gene lookup returns CDR1 MDHEN and CDR2 SYDVKM. CDR3 length equals 12 residues. V shed 5 bases and J shed 2 bases, with 7 bases lying between them. The CDR3 region is CASSITAYEQYF. CDR3 coding DNA: TGTGCCAGCAGTATTACAGCCTACGAGCAGTACTTC.

This clonotype was recorded a few times. V and J are TRBV7-2 and TRBJ2-3; D uncertain. Germline CDR1 and CDR2: SGHTA and FQGNSA. The CDR3 extends over 14 amino acids. The germline V and J ends were trimmed by 4 bases and 0 bases, with 8 bases remaining between them. The CDR3 DNA reads TGTGCCAGCAGCTCTCGTGCTAGCACAGATACGCAGTATTTT. As protein: CASSSRASTDTQYF.

This clonotype was found many times. The CDR3 nucleotides read TGCAGTGCTAGAGCCCAAACAGGGGTAGAGACCCAGTACTTC. This sequence encodes CSARAQTGVETQYF. The chain has TRBV20-1 and TRBJ2-5; the match to TRBD1 covers 7 bases. V lost 1 base and J lost 4; bases outside the gene matches: 6. The germline V gene encodes CDR1 DFQATT and CDR2 SNEGSKA (reference sequence). The CDR3 is 14 residues long.

This clonotype has more than one count but fewer than ten. DNA of the CDR3: TGTGCCAGCAGCTTCGCCGCGACAGGGGAGACCCAGTACTTC. Translating it yields CASSFAATGETQYF. The chain recombines TRBV7-2 with TRBJ2-5, with 7 bases that match TRBD1. The J segment lost 5 bases and the V segment lost 3 bases, leaving 6 bases of the junction unmatched. Germline CDR1 is SGHTA and CDR2 is FQGNSA. This CDR3 has 14 residues.

This clonotype has only a few counts. The chain carries TRBV28 and TRBJ1-2, with D perhaps TRBD1 (6 bases). Per germline, CDR1 MDHEN and CDR2 SYDVKM. This CDR3 has 15 amino acids. V gave up 5 bases and J gave up 2 bases, with 15 bases separating them. In DNA form, the CDR3 reads TGTGCCAGCAGTGCCACAGGGAAGCAAAACTATGGCTACACCTTC. Amino acids: CASSATGKQNYGYTF.

The table lists this clonotype with a few counts. This sequence joins TRBV4-2 and TRBJ2-3, with 9 bases aligning to TRBD2. Germline V CDR1 and CDR2: LGHNA, YNFKEQ. This CDR3 spans 18 amino acids. V gave up 1 base and J gave up 6 bases; unmatched junction bases: 14. The CDR3 region is CASSQVLAGDIRDDTQYF. DNA for the CDR3: TGTGCCAGCAGCCAAGTTTTAGCGGGAGATATCCGCGACGATACGCAGTATTTT.

This clonotype was seen only a few times. This rearrangement joins TRBV5-6 to TRBJ1-3; tentatively, D is TRBD1 (5 bases). The germline V and J ends were trimmed by 4 bases and 12 bases, with 20 bases remaining between them. CDR1 is SGHDT, CDR2 YYEEEE, per germline. CDR3 size: 14 residues. CDR3 bases: TGTGCCAGCAGCCCCGACAGAGGAGCTAGGATCATATATTTT. This sequence encodes CASSPDRGARIIYF.

V is TRBV7-6 and J is TRBJ1-1, with D perhaps TRBD1 (5 bases). The V gene lost 4 bases and the J gene lost 4 bases, with 10 bases spanning the gap. This CDR3 contains 13 residues. CDR1 is SGHVS and CDR2 is FNYEAQ in the germline V gene. DNA of the CDR3: TGTGCCAGCAGCTCCGCAGGGTTCACTGAAGCTTTCTTT. It is translated as CASSSAGFTEAFF.